One T cell receptor (beta chain) is described in this entry. Antigen: not known. The same CDR3 also results from other DNA sequences found in this sample. This sample stems from a study of radiotherapy plus CTLA-4 blockade in lung cancer. Regarding the study as a whole: Together with interferon-beta, which increased in serum after radiation, early dynamic changes in blood T cell clones were reportedly the best predictors of response.

Measured with immunoSEQ multiplex PCR; TCRdb has only the in-frame clones, and not every one. Among roughly 62,000 clones listed, less than 85% were seen once. Unmatched junction bases numbered 6, after V lost 5 bases and J lost 8 bases. CDR1 and CDR2 from the germline V gene are MNHEY and SVGAGI. The CDR3 runs 13 residues. The rearrangement joins TRBV6-5 to TRBJ1-2; 9 positions match TRBD1. This clonotype was sampled from a human donor with non-small cell lung cancer who had a complete response to radiotherapy plus ipilimumab. The source was peripheral blood, collected from a patient treated with radiotherapy plus ipilimumab. This CDR3 is CASSKGQGLGYTF. The CDR3 coding sequence is TGTGCCAGCAGTAAGGGACAGGGATTAGGCTACACCTTC.